These 21 T cell receptor beta chains came from one sample sequenced in a study of cytomegalovirus exposure and HLA in healthy donors. PCR employed 60 Vbeta and 13 Jbeta primers. The assay was immunoSEQ multiplex PCR, and TCRdb's table has in-frame clones only and misses some. The data contain approximately 140,000 clones, about 80% of them singletons. Sequenced input: PBMCs. The receptors were sampled from a man between 40 and 49 years old in good health and CMV-seropositive.

The chain combines TRBV11-2 with TRBJ2-3, with 13 bases aligning to TRBD2. Germline CDR1 is SGHAT and CDR2 is FQNNGV. Losses at the gene ends were 6 bases for V and 0 bases for J; bases not matched to a gene: 9. CDR3 length: 18 amino acids. In DNA form, the CDR3 reads TGTGCCAGCAGAGGGACTAGCGGGATGAAGGGCAGCACAGATACGCAGTATTTT. It translates to CASRGTSGMKGSTDTQYF.

This clone was picked up a small number of times. The chain links TRBV5-4 to TRBJ2-6; 9 bases align to TRBD1. V shed 7 bases, J shed 1 base, and the junction held 6 bases outside the gene matches. The CDR3 has 16 amino acids. CDR1 and CDR2 (germline): SGHNT, YYREEE (reference sequence). The CDR3 region is CASRGQGDSGANVLTF. CDR3 coding DNA: TGTGCCAGCCGGGGACAGGGTGATTCTGGGGCCAACGTCCTGACTTTC.

This clone was picked up one time. This sequence joins TRBV9 and TRBJ1-1; possibly TRBD1 for D (6 bases). Germline loops: CDR1 SGDLS, CDR2 YYNGEE. This CDR3 is built from 16 residues. Trimming left V 3 bases short and J 5 bases short, with 20 bases between. Here the CDR3 DNA reads TGTGCCAGCAGCGCTGAGGAAGGCAGGGGTAGGACTGAAGCTTTCTTT. Its translation is CASSAEEGRGRTEAFF. The whole variable domain, remainder taken from reference TRBV9 and TRBJ1-1, is DSGVTQTPKHLITATGQRVTLRCSPRSGDLSVYWYQQSLDQGLQFLIQYYNGEERAKGNILERFSAQQFPDLHSELNLSSLELGDSALYFCASSAEEGRGRTEAFFGQGTRLTVV.

This clone was counted a single time. The chain carries TRBV5-4 and TRBJ1-4; D is possibly TRBD1 (6 bases). The V gene's germline CDR1 is SGHNT and CDR2 YYREEE (reference sequence). There are 16 residues in the CDR3. V was clipped by 0 bases and J by 3 bases, with 12 bases between them. The CDR3 sequence: CASSLGGGRSNEKLFF. The CDR3 region has the DNA TGTGCCAGCAGCTTGGGGGGGGGCCGGTCTAATGAAAAACTGTTTTTT. The full variable domain, its missing parts supplied by reference TRBV5-4 and TRBJ1-4, is ETGVTQSPTHLIKTRGQQVTLRCSSQSGHNTVSWYQQALGQGPQFIFQYYREEENGRGNFPPRFSGLQFPNYSSELNVNALELDDSALYLCASSLGGGRSNEKLFFGSGTQLSVL.

This chain links TRBV7-9 with TRBJ2-5; the match to TRBD1 covers 9 bases. CDR1 is SEHNR, CDR2 FQNEAQ, per germline (reference sequence). Trimming cost V 4 bases and J 4 bases; bases outside gene matches: 7. This CDR3 has 15 residues. Here the CDR3 reads CASSSRDRVAETQYF. CDR3 coding DNA: TGTGCCAGCAGCTCCCGGGACAGGGTGGCAGAGACCCAGTACTTC. Complete variable domain (other parts from reference TRBV7-9 and TRBJ2-5): DTGVSQNPRHKITKRGQNVTFRCDPISEHNRLYWYRQTLGQGPEFLTYFQNEAQLEKSRLLSDRFSAERPKGSFSTLEIQRTEQGDSAMYLCASSSRDRVAETQYFGPGTRLLVL.

The V gene is TRBV29-1, the J gene TRBJ2-5; D gene unclear. This CDR3 is 11 amino acids long. Germline loops: CDR1 SQVTM, CDR2 ANQGSEA. Trimming stripped 1 base from V and 11 bases from J, with 11 bases between. DNA of the CDR3: TGCAGCGTTGAAGGGAGTGAGGAGCAGTACTTC. It translates to CSVEGSEEQYF.

The V gene is TRBV28, the J gene TRBJ2-2, with a possible D match to TRBD1 (6 bases). The germline gives CDR1 MDHEN, CDR2 SYDVKM. The CDR3 runs to 15 residues. V dropped 4 bases and J dropped 2 bases, with 11 bases sitting between them. For the CDR3, the DNA is TGTGCCAGCAGTTCTCCGGGACAAAACACCGGGGAGCTGTTTTTT. It is translated as CASSSPGQNTGELFF.

The gene calls are TRBV6-6 and TRBJ2-5; perhaps TRBD2 as D (6 bases). The germline V gene has CDR1 MNHNY and CDR2 SVGAGI (reference sequence). This CDR3 contains 12 residues. Trimming stripped 11 bases from V and 2 bases from J, with 12 bases between. CDR3 loop: CASKAGQETQYF. The CDR3 DNA is TGTGCCTCCAAGGCGGGGCAAGAGACCCAGTACTTC.

This rearrangement joins TRBV2 to TRBJ2-4; 12 nucleotides align to TRBD2. V lost 3 bases, J lost 5 bases, and 8 bases stayed unmatched. CDR1 is SNHLY and CDR2 is FYNNEI in the germline V gene. The CDR3 is 17 amino acids. The CDR3 DNA follows: TGTGCCAGCAGTGATCCCGGACTAGCGGGGTTGGAAAACATTCAGTACTTC. Protein product: CASSDPGLAGLENIQYF. Filled out from reference TRBV2 and TRBJ2-4, the complete variable domain reads EPEVTQTPSHQVTQMGQEVILRCVPISNHLYFYWYRQILGQKVEFLVSFYNNEISEKSEIFDDQFSVERPDGSNFTLKIRSTKLEDSAMYFCASSDPGLAGLENIQYFGAGTRLSVL.

CDR3 sequence reads: CASSLFRRELNTGELFF. DNA of the CDR3: TGTGCCAGCAGCTTATTTAGGCGGGAGTTGAACACCGGGGAGCTGTTTTTT. The chain recombines TRBV7-2 with TRBJ2-2; 7 positions match TRBD2. J gave up 1 base and V 2 bases, and 7 bases lay outside the gene matches. Germline assignment: CDR1 SGHTA and CDR2 FQGNSA. The length of the CDR3 is 17 residues.

This chain connects TRBV5-1 to TRBJ2-5, with D maybe TRBD2 (6 bases). Germline V CDR1 and CDR2: SGHRS, YFSETQ. V was trimmed by 4 bases and J by 1 base, leaving 11 bases between them. The CDR3 runs 14 residues. CDR3 residues: CASSGGLSQETQYF. CDR3 nucleotides: TGCGCCAGCAGCGGGGGACTTTCCCAAGAGACCCAGTACTTC.

The chain employs TRBV5-1 and TRBJ1-1; D gene uncertain. There are 15 residues in the CDR3. Trimming shortened V by 1 base and J by 1 base, and 11 bases separated the two germline ends. From germline, CDR1 is SGHRS and CDR2 YFSETQ. CDR3 sequence (DNA): TGCGCCAGCAGCTTGCATTTAGCCGGGAACACTGAAGCTTTCTTT. Protein product: CASSLHLAGNTEAFF. Drawing the rest from reference TRBV5-1 and TRBJ1-1, the complete variable domain is KAGVTQTPRYLIKTRGQQVTLSCSPISGHRSVSWYQQTPGQGLQFLFEYFSETQRNKGNFPGRFSGRQFSNSRSEMNVSTLELGDSALYLCASSLHLAGNTEAFFGQGTRLTVV.

The CDR3 region is CASSLSDRGYRQYF. CDR3 coding DNA: TGTGCCAGCAGCTTGTCGGACAGGGGATATCGGCAGTACTTC. The gene calls are TRBV7-9 and TRBJ2-7; 9 nucleotides match TRBD1. The CDR3 loop spans 14 amino acids. Germline V gene sequence: CDR1 SEHNR, CDR2 FQNEAQ (reference sequence). With 3 bases clipped from V and 9 bases from J, the junction kept 9 bases outside the gene matches.

The chain is built from TRBV19 and TRBJ2-7; 7 bases are a match to TRBD1. The CDR3 length is 14 residues. The V segment lost 5 bases and the J segment 2 bases; nucleotides outside the gene matches: 6. CDR1 is LNHDA and CDR2 is SQIVND in the germline V gene (reference sequence). As DNA, the CDR3 is TGTGCCAGTAGTCAACAGGGGTCGGCCTACGAGCAGTACTTC. It codes for CASSQQGSAYEQYF.

This chain uses TRBV5-6 with TRBJ2-7; TRBD2 is a possible D gene (5 bases). The CDR3 consists of 14 residues. V was pared by 0 bases and J by 3 bases, with 10 bases between. The germline V gene encodes CDR1 SGHDT and CDR2 YYEEEE. The CDR3 DNA follows: TGTGCCAGCAGCTTGGCGGGGATAGGCTACGAGCAGTACTTC. Protein: CASSLAGIGYEQYF.

This chain connects TRBV5-1 to TRBJ1-2; TRBD1 aligns across 7 bases. J was trimmed by 4 bases and V by 2 bases; bases with no gene match: 8. Germline V CDR1 and CDR2: SGHRS, YFSETQ. The CDR3 length is 15 residues. The DNA of the CDR3 is TGCGCCAGCAGCTTCCAGGCGGACAGGACCTATGGCTACACCTTC. Amino acids: CASSFQADRTYGYTF.

In the case of this clone: This sequence may be a read error, since a much larger clone differs from it by one base. V usage is TRBV6-6 and J usage is TRBJ2-2; D perhaps matches TRBD1 (5 bases). Germline V gene sequence: CDR1 MNHNY, CDR2 SVGAGI (reference sequence). Trimming removed 2 bases at V and 16 bases at J, with 14 bases between. This CDR3 has 12 residues. The CDR3 loop is CASSYPTEEPFF. Here the CDR3 DNA reads TGTGCCAGCAGTTACCCGACAGAGGAACCGTTTTTT.

The V and J genes are TRBV7-2 and TRBJ1-2; D remains unclear. The CDR3 spans 15 residues. Germline V CDR1 and CDR2: SGHTA, FQGNSA. Trimming removed 5 bases from V and 0 bases from J, with 13 bases in between. In DNA, the CDR3 is TGTGCCAGCAGCGACCAGGCCTCCCCTAACTATGGCTACACCTTC. Translation: CASSDQASPNYGYTF.

The V and J genes are TRBV6-1 and TRBJ1-1, with 7 bases matching TRBD1. CDR3 length: 13 residues. Germline V CDR1 and CDR2: MNHNS, SASEGT. Losses at the gene ends were 5 bases for V and 8 bases for J; bases not matched to a gene: 8. In DNA, the CDR3 is TGTGCCAGCAGTATGGTAGGGGGCGCCGAAGCTTTCTTT. Protein: CASSMVGGAEAFF.

This chain uses TRBV12-5 with TRBJ2-7, with D possibly being TRBD1 (5 bases). The CDR3 loop spans 14 amino acids. V was trimmed by 1 base and J by 3 bases, leaving 10 bases between them. Germline V gene lookup returns CDR1 LGHNT and CDR2 FRNRAP. CDR3 sequence reads: CASGLANTGYEQYF. CDR3 in DNA: TGTGCTAGTGGTTTGGCTAACACAGGCTACGAGCAGTACTTC.

The chain employs TRBV25-1 and TRBJ2-3; D may be TRBD2 (7 bases). The CDR3 length is 14 residues. V lost 6 bases and J lost 8, with 18 bases in between. Germline CDR1 is MGHDK and CDR2 is SYGVNS. In DNA, the CDR3 is TGTGCCAGCAGGCCCGAAGGGGGGGGCCGTACGCAGTATTTT. Its protein product is CASRPEGGGRTQYF.